Listed below are T cell receptor beta chains from one sample, sequenced in a study of cytomegalovirus exposure and HLA in healthy donors. Clones were read by immunoSEQ multiplex PCR, and TCRdb kept only the in-frame ones, dropping some. The profile shows 100,000 to 150,000 clones, 80% to 90% of them singletons. Sequencing used PBMCs. Receptors originate from a woman in her twenties or thirties in good health and CMV-seronegative. Both conserved end residues are part of each CDR3. The D gene is left open where the match is weak. Clone size, where shown, is once, few, many, or a class for clones that have expanded.

D gene: .; V gene: TRBV5-1; J gene: TRBJ2-3; clone size: once; CDR3 length: 14; CDR3 protein: CASFPHSGSLTQYF; CDR3 DNA: TGCGCCAGCTTCCCCCACTCGGGGTCCCTCACGCAGTATTTT
D gene: .; V gene: TRBV15; J gene: TRBJ1-2; clone size: .; CDR3 length: 12; CDR3 protein: CATSTGVWGYTF; CDR3 DNA: TGTGCCACCAGCACAGGGGTGTGGGGCTACACCTTC
D gene: .; V gene: TRBV28; J gene: TRBJ1-1; clone size: once; CDR3 length: 14; CDR3 protein: CASSLPGGGTEAFF; CDR3 DNA: TGTGCCAGCAGTTTACCTGGGGGCGGCACTGAAGCTTTCTTT
D gene: TRBD1; V gene: TRBV19; J gene: TRBJ1-1; clone size: once; CDR3 length: 14; CDR3 protein: CASSMRSDRDEAFF; CDR3 DNA: TGTGCCAGTAGTATGAGGAGCGACAGGGACGAAGCTTTCTTT
D gene: .; V gene: TRBV27; J gene: TRBJ1-2; clone size: .; CDR3 length: 17; CDR3 protein: CASSPPGLLASDYGYTF; CDR3 DNA: TGTGCCAGCAGTCCACCAGGACTCCTTGCCTCTGACTATGGCTACACCTTC
D gene: TRBD1; V gene: TRBV7-9; J gene: TRBJ1-1; clone size: once; CDR3 length: 12; CDR3 protein: CASSGQGRLAFF; CDR3 DNA: TGTGCCAGCAGCGGACAGGGGAGGCTAGCTTTCTTT
D gene: TRBD1; V gene: TRBV7-9; J gene: TRBJ2-1; clone size: .; CDR3 length: 16; CDR3 protein: CASSPLTGSSYNEQFF; CDR3 DNA: TGTGCCAGCAGCCCCCTGACAGGGAGCTCCTACAATGAGCAGTTCTTC
D gene: .; V gene: TRBV27; J gene: TRBJ2-1; clone size: .; CDR3 length: 15; CDR3 protein: CASSLLQGTYNEQFF; CDR3 DNA: TGTGCCAGCAGTTTATTACAGGGTACTTACAATGAGCAGTTCTTC
D gene: TRBD2; V gene: TRBV9; J gene: TRBJ2-7; clone size: .; CDR3 length: 18; CDR3 protein: CASSVGSGTGTSTHEQYF; CDR3 DNA: TGTGCCAGCAGCGTAGGCTCGGGCACCGGGACTAGCACCCACGAGCAGTACTTC
D gene: TRBD1; V gene: TRBV4-1; J gene: TRBJ2-3; clone size: once; CDR3 length: 17; CDR3 protein: CASSQEGTGGASDTQYF; CDR3 DNA: TGCGCCAGCAGCCAAGAAGGGACAGGGGGCGCCTCAGATACGCAGTATTTT
D gene: TRBD2; V gene: TRBV6-1; J gene: TRBJ2-7; clone size: .; CDR3 length: 14; CDR3 protein: CAIILLASGVEQYF; CDR3 DNA: TGTGCCATCATCCTCCTAGCGAGCGGGGTCGAGCAGTACTTC
D gene: .; V gene: TRBV30; J gene: TRBJ1-1; clone size: .; CDR3 length: 13; CDR3 protein: CAWARTANTEAFF; CDR3 DNA: TGTGCCTGGGCCCGGACAGCTAACACTGAAGCTTTCTTT
D gene: TRBD1; V gene: TRBV9; J gene: TRBJ2-7; clone size: .; CDR3 length: 13; CDR3 protein: CASSVSTGDEQYF; CDR3 DNA: TGTGCCAGCAGCGTATCGACAGGGGACGAGCAGTACTTC
D gene: .; V gene: TRBV29-1; J gene: TRBJ2-5; clone size: .; CDR3 length: 13; CDR3 protein: CSVGTMYQETQYF; CDR3 DNA: TGCAGCGTCGGTACTATGTACCAAGAGACCCAGTACTTC
D gene: .; V gene: TRBV28; J gene: TRBJ2-5; clone size: .; CDR3 length: 13; CDR3 protein: CASRQQGGETQYF; CDR3 DNA: TGTGCCAGCAGACAACAGGGAGGGGAGACCCAGTACTTC
D gene: .; V gene: TRBV7-2; J gene: TRBJ1-3; clone size: few; CDR3 length: 16; CDR3 protein: CASSLRQAFSGNTIYF; CDR3 DNA: TGTGCCAGCAGCTTACGACAGGCATTCTCTGGAAACACCATATATTTT
D gene: TRBD2; V gene: TRBV7-9; J gene: TRBJ2-3; clone size: once; CDR3 length: 16; CDR3 protein: CASSSSSGSGTDTQYF; CDR3 DNA: TGTGCCAGCAGCTCTTCTAGCGGGAGTGGCACAGATACGCAGTATTTT
D gene: TRBD2; V gene: TRBV7-9; J gene: TRBJ2-7; clone size: .; CDR3 length: 16; CDR3 protein: CASTSGGRSGSYEQYF; CDR3 DNA: TGTGCCAGCACCTCAGGCGGGAGAAGCGGGTCCTACGAGCAGTACTTC
D gene: TRBD1; V gene: TRBV5-1; J gene: TRBJ1-3; clone size: .; CDR3 length: 17; CDR3 protein: CASSFTWTGDSGNTIYF; CDR3 DNA: TGCGCCAGCAGCTTTACTTGGACAGGAGACTCTGGAAACACCATATATTTT
D gene: .; V gene: TRBV30; J gene: TRBJ2-7; clone size: .; CDR3 length: 13; CDR3 protein: CAWRGAGVYEQYF; CDR3 DNA: TGTGCCTGGAGGGGGGCAGGGGTGTACGAGCAGTACTTC
D gene: .; V gene: TRBV29-1; J gene: TRBJ1-2; clone size: .; CDR3 length: 14; CDR3 protein: CSGGGGMTNYGYTF; CDR3 DNA: TGCAGCGGGGGCGGGGGGATGACTAACTATGGCTACACCTTC
D gene: TRBD1; V gene: TRBV6-6; J gene: TRBJ2-2; clone size: .; CDR3 length: 16; CDR3 protein: CASSSLSNRGGGELFF; CDR3 DNA: TGTGCCAGCAGTTCCTTATCCAACAGGGGCGGCGGGGAGCTGTTTTTT
D gene: TRBD1; V gene: TRBV4-2; J gene: TRBJ1-2; clone size: once; CDR3 length: 15; CDR3 protein: CASNPGQGTNYGYTF; CDR3 DNA: TGTGCCAGCAACCCGGGACAGGGGACTAACTATGGCTACACCTTC
D gene: TRBD1; V gene: TRBV7-9; J gene: TRBJ1-5; clone size: .; CDR3 length: 16; CDR3 protein: CASSIGQGTSNQPQHF; CDR3 DNA: TGTGCCAGCAGCATAGGACAGGGAACCAGCAATCAGCCCCAGCATTTT
D gene: TRBD2; V gene: TRBV27; J gene: TRBJ2-1; clone size: .; CDR3 length: 17; CDR3 protein: CASSLSGGGLSYNEQFF; CDR3 DNA: TGTGCCAGCAGTTTATCCGGCGGGGGGCTCTCCTACAATGAGCAGTTCTTC